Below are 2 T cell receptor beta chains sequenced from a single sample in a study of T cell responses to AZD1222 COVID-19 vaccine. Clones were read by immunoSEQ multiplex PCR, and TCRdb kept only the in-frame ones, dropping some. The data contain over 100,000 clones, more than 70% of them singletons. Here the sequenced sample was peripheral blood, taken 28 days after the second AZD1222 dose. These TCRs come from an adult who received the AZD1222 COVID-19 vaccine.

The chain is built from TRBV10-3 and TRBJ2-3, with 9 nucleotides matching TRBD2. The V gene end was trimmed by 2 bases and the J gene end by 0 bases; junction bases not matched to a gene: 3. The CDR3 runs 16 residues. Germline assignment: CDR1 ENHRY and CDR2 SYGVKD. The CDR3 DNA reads TGTGCCATCAGTGAGCCTAGCGGGGTGAGCACAGATACGCAGTATTTT. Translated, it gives CAISEPSGVSTDTQYF.

The CDR3 spells CASNRRGTATRIYEQYF. The CDR3 DNA follows: TGTGCCAGCAACCGAAGGGGGACCGCCACTAGGATCTACGAGCAGTACTTC. The J gene is TRBJ2-7, the V gene TRBV28; D may be TRBD1 (6 bases). Germline V CDR1 and CDR2: MDHEN, SYDVKM. The CDR3 loop spans 17 amino acids. V lost 7 bases to trimming and J lost 3 bases, with 25 bases between them.